Listed below are T cell receptor beta chains from one sample, sequenced in a study of beta chain features in type 1 diabetes. Sequencing was performed with immunoSEQ multiplex PCR; in TCRdb, only in-frame clones are kept and a portion is missing. The data hold under 400,000 clones, with 12% to 15% observed a single time. Sequencing was done on a sample of central memory CD4+ T cells from blood. These receptors were taken from a man aged 25 to 40 in good health. Both conserved end residues are part of each CDR3. Fields, in order: clone size, J gene, D gene, V gene, CDR3 DNA, CDR3 protein. D genes are given only for firm matches. The size entry is marked missing in some rows and otherwise reads once, few, many or a size class.

many	TRBJ2-7	TRBD1	TRBV19	TGTGCCAGTAGTGTGACCGGGACAGGGGGCAACGAGCAGTACTTC	CASSVTGTGGNEQYF
many	TRBJ2-6	-	TRBV10-3	TGTGCCATCAGTGGCTCTGGGGCCAACGTCCTGACTTTC	CAISGSGANVLTF
many	TRBJ2-1	TRBD2	TRBV10-3	TGTGCCATCAGTGAACGGACTAGCGATGGAAATGAGCAGTTCTTC	CAISERTSDGNEQFF
-	TRBJ2-3	TRBD2	TRBV18	TGTGCCAGCTCACCTGTCGGGGGGGCGGATACGCAGTATTTT	CASSPVGGADTQYF
few	TRBJ2-1	-	TRBV27	TGTGCCAGCAGTCTCACGGGACTCAGCTACAATGAGCAGTTCTTC	CASSLTGLSYNEQFF
-	TRBJ1-1	-	TRBV30	TGTGCCTGGAGTTCCCTGGTGGGGAACACTGAAGCTTTCTTT	CAWSSLVGNTEAFF
few	TRBJ2-1	-	TRBV4-3	TGCGCCAGCAGCCAAGTTTCAGGACCGAGCTCCTACAATGAGCAGTTCTTC	CASSQVSGPSSYNEQFF
many	TRBJ1-2	TRBD1	TRBV5-1	TGCGCCAGCAGGCATACGGGACAGGCTAACTATGGCTACACCTTC	CASRHTGQANYGYTF
-	TRBJ2-1	-	TRBV5-1	TGCGCCAGCAGCCCTTTTAGTGGGGGGGCCGAGGCCTACAATGAGCAGTTCTTC	CASSPFSGGAEAYNEQFF
few	TRBJ2-1	TRBD2	TRBV29-1	TGCAGCGCTACTAGCGGGAGTTACAATGAGCAGTTCTTC	CSATSGSYNEQFF
few	TRBJ2-1	-	TRBV6-6	TGTGCCAGCAGTTACTCCGGGGGCAACCACAATGAGCAGTTCTTC	CASSYSGGNHNEQFF
few	TRBJ2-1	-	TRBV7-6	TGTGCCAGCAGCTGGACGGGGAGTGAGCAGTTCTTC	CASSWTGSEQFF
few	TRBJ1-5	-	TRBV6-6	TGTGCCAGCAGAGCCACAGAGGTCGGTCAGCCCCAGCATTTT	CASRATEVGQPQHF
once	TRBJ2-5	-	TRBV19	TGTGCCAGTAGTATGACGGTCTCAGCCACGGGGACCCAGTACTTC	CASSMTVSATGTQYF
-	TRBJ2-5	TRBD1	TRBV7-2	TGTGCCAGCAGCCCGGGACAGGGTATCGAGACCCAGTACTTC	CASSPGQGIETQYF
-	TRBJ1-1	-	TRBV7-9	TGTGCCAGCAGCTCCTTCCAGGGTAACACTGAAGCTTTCTTT	CASSSFQGNTEAFF
-	TRBJ2-1	TRBD1	TRBV7-3	TGTGCCAGCAGCTTAATGATTGGGAAGGGGGCTAACGATGAGCAGTTCTTC	CASSLMIGKGANDEQFF
-	TRBJ2-3	TRBD2	TRBV9	TGTGCCAGCAGCCCTGGACTAGGGGTTACAGATACGCAGTATTTT	CASSPGLGVTDTQYF
-	TRBJ2-2	TRBD2	TRBV2	TGTGCCAGCATAGGGCTAGCGGGGAACACCGGGGAGCTGTTTTTT	CASIGLAGNTGELFF
-	TRBJ1-5	-	TRBV7-2	TGTGCCAGCAGCTTAGAGCAGGGCCGGCCCCAGCATTTT	CASSLEQGRPQHF
few	TRBJ1-5	-	TRBV2	TGTGCCAGCAGTCCACTGCTTTATAGCAATCAGCCCCAGCATTTT	CASSPLLYSNQPQHF
few	TRBJ1-1	-	TRBV11-3	TGTGCCAGCAGCTTAGCATCCTGGGGGGCGACTGAAGCTTTCTTT	CASSLASWGATEAFF
-	TRBJ2-7	-	TRBV7-6	TGTGCCAGCAGCCCCGGACGGTTTTCCTACGAGCAGTACTTC	CASSPGRFSYEQYF
-	TRBJ1-5	-	TRBV7-2	TGTGCCAGCAGCAATGGACAGAAGTGGTATCAGCCCCAGCATTTT	CASSNGQKWYQPQHF
few	TRBJ2-5	-	TRBV7-2	TGTGCCAGCAGCTCGTCCGGGACTCAAGGGACCCAGTACTTC	CASSSSGTQGTQYF
-	TRBJ2-1	-	TRBV5-1	TGCGCCAGCAGCTGGCGGACAGGTCCCCCCAGGGGGGACAATGAGCAGTTCTTC	CASSWRTGPPRGDNEQFF
few	TRBJ2-5	TRBD2	TRBV7-9	TGTGCCAGCAGGTTTGCTAGCGGGCTTTCGGCCCAGTACTTC	CASRFASGLSAQYF
few	TRBJ2-5	TRBD1	TRBV9	TGTGCCAGCAACCAAGGAGACAGGGGGCGAGAGACCCAGTACTTC	CASNQGDRGRETQYF
few	TRBJ2-5	TRBD2	TRBV15	TGTGCCACCAGCAGGCTGACTAGCGGGGCCCGGGAGACCCAGTACTTC	CATSRLTSGARETQYF
-	TRBJ1-1	-	TRBV18	TGTGCCAGCTCACCAGGACCCCAAGTCACTGAAGCTTTCTTT	CASSPGPQVTEAFF
-	TRBJ1-1	-	TRBV21-1	TGTGCCAGCAGCAGCGGTCGGAATGAAGCTTTCTTT	CASSSGRNEAFF
few	TRBJ2-1	-	TRBV19	TGTGCCAGTAGTATTGGGTCTAGGAGGGATGAGCAGTTCTTC	CASSIGSRRDEQFF
many	TRBJ2-3	TRBD2	TRBV5-4	TGTGCCAGCAGCTTACGGACTAGCGGCACAGATACGCAGTATTTT	CASSLRTSGTDTQYF
few	TRBJ2-5	TRBD2	TRBV7-9	TGTGCCAGCAGCCACGGTCTAGAGCGGGGGGTGAAAGAGACCCAGTACTTC	CASSHGLERGVKETQYF
-	TRBJ2-1	-	TRBV9	TGTGCCAGCAGCGAGGGAGGGGGAACCTACAATGAGCAGTTCTTC	CASSEGGGTYNEQFF
-	TRBJ1-2	TRBD1	TRBV6-5	TGTGCCAGCAATGGACAGGGGTATGGCTACACCTTC	CASNGQGYGYTF
many	TRBJ1-5	-	TRBV7-2	TGTGCCAGCAGCTTCCAGGGCAATCAGCCCCAGCATTTT	CASSFQGNQPQHF
few	TRBJ1-2	TRBD1	TRBV19	TGTGCCAGCAGTACAGGGGATCGTTACTATGGCTACACCTTC	CASSTGDRYYGYTF
few	TRBJ1-5	-	TRBV18	TGTGCCAGCTCGCTGGATCGGGACCAGCCCCAGCATTTT	CASSLDRDQPQHF
-	TRBJ2-3	-	TRBV18	TGTGCCAGCTCACCCCGCAGGGTTACGCAGTATTTT	CASSPRRVTQYF
few	TRBJ2-7	-	TRBV6-6	TGTGCCAGCGGTAGGCAGGGGCGGTACGAGCAGTACTTC	CASGRQGRYEQYF
few	TRBJ2-3	-	TRBV9	TGTGCCAGCAGCGTAGAACTAGGGGATACGCAGTATTTT	CASSVELGDTQYF
few	TRBJ2-4	TRBD2	TRBV5-1	TGCGCCAGCAGCTTGGAATGGGGGACTAGTTTTTTTCAGTACTTC	CASSLEWGTSFFQYF
few	TRBJ2-5	-	TRBV11-2	TGTGCCAGCAGCTTAAACCTGGCGCAAGAGACCCAGTACTTC	CASSLNLAQETQYF
few	TRBJ2-5	TRBD2	TRBV9	TGTGCCAGCAGCGTGGGACCGCTACTAGCGGGCCAAGAGACCCAGTACTTC	CASSVGPLLAGQETQYF
few	TRBJ1-2	-	TRBV5-4	TGTGCCAGCAGCTTGGCTTCGATTCCGGGATTTTATGGCTACACCTTC	CASSLASIPGFYGYTF
-	TRBJ2-3	-	TRBV9	TGTGCCACGAGCCGGGCCGTTGGGACAGATACGCAGTATTTT	CATSRAVGTDTQYF
-	TRBJ2-7	TRBD1	TRBV27	TGTGCCAGCAGTCGACAGGGGTCCTACGAGCAGTACTTC	CASSRQGSYEQYF
-	TRBJ1-5	TRBD1	TRBV5-6	TGTGCCAGCAGCAGACGGACAGGTAGGAATCAGCCCCAGCATTTT	CASSRRTGRNQPQHF
-	TRBJ2-3	-	TRBV5-1	TGCGCCAGCAGTCTCTCACAGGGAAGAGATACGCAGTATTTT	CASSLSQGRDTQYF
-	TRBJ2-1	-	TRBV5-4	TGTGCCAGCAGCGTACTCCTCTGGCGCCAGAGCTCCTACAATGAGCAGTTCTTC	CASSVLLWRQSSYNEQFF
few	TRBJ1-1	TRBD1	TRBV11-2	TGTGCCAGCAGCGCGGACAGGGGGACTGAAGCTTTCTTT	CASSADRGTEAFF
many	TRBJ2-1	-	TRBV21-1	TGTGCCAGCAGCAAAGGCCCGAGGTGGAAGCAGTTCTTC	CASSKGPRWKQFF